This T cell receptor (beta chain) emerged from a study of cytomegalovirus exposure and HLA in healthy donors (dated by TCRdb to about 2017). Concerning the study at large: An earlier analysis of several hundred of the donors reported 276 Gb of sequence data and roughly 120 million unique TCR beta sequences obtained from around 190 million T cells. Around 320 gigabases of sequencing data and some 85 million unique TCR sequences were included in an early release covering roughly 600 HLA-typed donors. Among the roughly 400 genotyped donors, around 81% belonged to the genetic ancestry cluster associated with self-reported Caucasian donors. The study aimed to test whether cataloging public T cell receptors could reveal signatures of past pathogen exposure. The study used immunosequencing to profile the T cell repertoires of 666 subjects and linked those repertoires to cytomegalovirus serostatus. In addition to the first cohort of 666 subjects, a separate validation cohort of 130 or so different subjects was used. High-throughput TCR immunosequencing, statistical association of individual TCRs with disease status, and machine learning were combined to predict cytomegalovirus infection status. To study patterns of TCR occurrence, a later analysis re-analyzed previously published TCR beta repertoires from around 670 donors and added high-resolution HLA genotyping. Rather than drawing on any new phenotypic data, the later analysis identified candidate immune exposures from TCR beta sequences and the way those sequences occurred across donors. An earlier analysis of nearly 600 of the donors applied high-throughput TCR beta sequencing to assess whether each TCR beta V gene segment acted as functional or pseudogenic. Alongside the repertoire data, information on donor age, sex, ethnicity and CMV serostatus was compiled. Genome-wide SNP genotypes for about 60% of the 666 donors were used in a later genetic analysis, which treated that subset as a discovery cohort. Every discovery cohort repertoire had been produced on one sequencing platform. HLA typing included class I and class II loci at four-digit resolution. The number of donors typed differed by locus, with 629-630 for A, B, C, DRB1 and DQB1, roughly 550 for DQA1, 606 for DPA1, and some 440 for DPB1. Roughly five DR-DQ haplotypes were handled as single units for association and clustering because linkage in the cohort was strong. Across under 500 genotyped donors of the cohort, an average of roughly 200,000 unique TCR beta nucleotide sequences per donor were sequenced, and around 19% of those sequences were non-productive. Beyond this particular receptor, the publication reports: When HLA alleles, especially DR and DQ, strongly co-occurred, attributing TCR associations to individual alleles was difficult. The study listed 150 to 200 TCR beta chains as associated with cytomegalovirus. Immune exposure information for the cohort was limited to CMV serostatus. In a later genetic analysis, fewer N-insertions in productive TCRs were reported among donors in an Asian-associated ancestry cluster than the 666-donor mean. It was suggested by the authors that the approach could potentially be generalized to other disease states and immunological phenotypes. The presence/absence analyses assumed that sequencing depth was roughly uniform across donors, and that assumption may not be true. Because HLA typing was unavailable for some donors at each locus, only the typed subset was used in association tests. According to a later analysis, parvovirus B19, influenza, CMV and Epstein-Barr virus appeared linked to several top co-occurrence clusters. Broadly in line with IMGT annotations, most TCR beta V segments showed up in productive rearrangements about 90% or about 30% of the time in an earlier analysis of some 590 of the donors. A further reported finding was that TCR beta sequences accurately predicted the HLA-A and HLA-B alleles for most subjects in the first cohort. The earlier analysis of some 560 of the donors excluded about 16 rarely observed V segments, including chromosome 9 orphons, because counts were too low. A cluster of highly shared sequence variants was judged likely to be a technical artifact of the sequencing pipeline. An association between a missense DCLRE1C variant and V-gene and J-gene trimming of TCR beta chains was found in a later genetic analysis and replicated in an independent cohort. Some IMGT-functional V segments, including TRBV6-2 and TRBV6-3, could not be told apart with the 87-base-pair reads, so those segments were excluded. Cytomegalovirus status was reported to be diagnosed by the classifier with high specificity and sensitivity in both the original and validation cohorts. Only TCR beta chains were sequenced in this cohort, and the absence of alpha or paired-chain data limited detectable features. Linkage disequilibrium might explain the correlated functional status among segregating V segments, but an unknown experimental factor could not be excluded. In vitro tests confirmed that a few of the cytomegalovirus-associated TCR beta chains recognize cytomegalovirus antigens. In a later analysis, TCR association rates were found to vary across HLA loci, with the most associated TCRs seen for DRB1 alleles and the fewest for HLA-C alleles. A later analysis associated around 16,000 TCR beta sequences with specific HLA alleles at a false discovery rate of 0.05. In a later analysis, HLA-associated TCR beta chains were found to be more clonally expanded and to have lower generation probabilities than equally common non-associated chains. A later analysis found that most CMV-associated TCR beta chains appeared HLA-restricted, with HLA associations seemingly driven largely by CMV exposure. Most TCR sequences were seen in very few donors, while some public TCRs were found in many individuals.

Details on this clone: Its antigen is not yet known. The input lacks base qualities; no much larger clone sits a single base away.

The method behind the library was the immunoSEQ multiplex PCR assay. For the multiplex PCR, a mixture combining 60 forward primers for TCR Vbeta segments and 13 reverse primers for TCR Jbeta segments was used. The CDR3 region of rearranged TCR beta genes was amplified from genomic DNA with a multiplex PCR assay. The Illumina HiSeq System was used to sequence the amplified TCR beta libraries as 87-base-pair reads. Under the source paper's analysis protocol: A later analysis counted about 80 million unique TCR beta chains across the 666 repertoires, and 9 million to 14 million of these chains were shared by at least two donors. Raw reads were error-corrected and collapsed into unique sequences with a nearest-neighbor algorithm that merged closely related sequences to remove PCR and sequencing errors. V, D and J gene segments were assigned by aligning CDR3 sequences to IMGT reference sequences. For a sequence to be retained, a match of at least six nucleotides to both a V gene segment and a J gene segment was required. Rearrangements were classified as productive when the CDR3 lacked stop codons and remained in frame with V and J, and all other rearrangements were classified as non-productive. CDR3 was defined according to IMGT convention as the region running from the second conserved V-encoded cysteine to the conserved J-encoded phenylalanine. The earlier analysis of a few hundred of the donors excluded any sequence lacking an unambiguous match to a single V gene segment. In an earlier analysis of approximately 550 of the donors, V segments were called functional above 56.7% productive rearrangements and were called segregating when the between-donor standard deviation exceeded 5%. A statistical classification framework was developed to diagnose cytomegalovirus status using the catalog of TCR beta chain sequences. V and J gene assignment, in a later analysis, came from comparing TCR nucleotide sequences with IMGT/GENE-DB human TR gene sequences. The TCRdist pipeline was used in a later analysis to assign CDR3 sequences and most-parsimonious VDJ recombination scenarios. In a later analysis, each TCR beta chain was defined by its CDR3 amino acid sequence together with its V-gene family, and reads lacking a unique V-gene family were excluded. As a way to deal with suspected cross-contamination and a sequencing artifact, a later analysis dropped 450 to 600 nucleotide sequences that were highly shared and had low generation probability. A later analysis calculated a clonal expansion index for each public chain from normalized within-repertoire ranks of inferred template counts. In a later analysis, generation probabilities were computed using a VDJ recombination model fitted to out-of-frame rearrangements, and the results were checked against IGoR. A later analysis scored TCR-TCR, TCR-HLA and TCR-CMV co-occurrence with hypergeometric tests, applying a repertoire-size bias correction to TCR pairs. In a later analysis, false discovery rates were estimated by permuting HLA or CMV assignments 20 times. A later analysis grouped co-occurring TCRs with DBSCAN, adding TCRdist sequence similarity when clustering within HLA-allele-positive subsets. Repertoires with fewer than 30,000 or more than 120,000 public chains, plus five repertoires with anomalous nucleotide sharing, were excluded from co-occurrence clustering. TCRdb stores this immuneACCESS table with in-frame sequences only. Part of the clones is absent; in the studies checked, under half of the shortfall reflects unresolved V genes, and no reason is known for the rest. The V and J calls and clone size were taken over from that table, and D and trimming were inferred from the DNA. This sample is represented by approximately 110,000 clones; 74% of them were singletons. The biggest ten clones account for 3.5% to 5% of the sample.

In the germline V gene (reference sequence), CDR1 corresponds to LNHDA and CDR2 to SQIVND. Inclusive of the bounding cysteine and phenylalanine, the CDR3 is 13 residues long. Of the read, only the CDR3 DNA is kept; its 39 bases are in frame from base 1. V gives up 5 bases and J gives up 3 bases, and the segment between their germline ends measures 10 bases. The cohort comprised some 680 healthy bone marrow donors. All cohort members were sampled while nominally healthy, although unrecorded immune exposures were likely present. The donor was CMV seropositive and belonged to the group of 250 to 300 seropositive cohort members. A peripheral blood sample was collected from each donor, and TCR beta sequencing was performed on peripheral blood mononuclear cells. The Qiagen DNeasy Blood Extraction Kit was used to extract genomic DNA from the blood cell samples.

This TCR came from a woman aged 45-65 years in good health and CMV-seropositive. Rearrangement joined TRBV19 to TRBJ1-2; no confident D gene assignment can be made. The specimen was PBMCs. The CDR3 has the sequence CASSVWQDYGYTF. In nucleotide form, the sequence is TGTGCCAGTAGTGTTTGGCAGGACTATGGCTACACCTTC.